Listed here are 10 T cell receptor beta chains from one sample, sequenced in a study of blood T cell repertoires in COVID-19. Generated by immunoSEQ multiplex PCR, the TCRdb table keeps only in-frame clones and is missing some. This sample has about 150,000 clones, with 75% to 90% found just once. What was sequenced was peripheral blood. The receptors shown here come from a man younger than 35 with COVID-19, enrolled during active disease.

The chain combines TRBV6-5 with TRBJ2-1; TRBD1 matches 12 bases. This CDR3 is 15 amino acids long. From germline, CDR1 is MNHEY and CDR2 SVGAGI. The junction had 5 bases not matched to a gene; V was cut back by 6 bases and J by 5 bases. CDR3 sequence (DNA): TGTGCCAGCAGCGCGGGACAGGGGGCGCACAATGAGCAGTTCTTC. The encoded protein is CASSAGQGAHNEQFF.

The CDR3 DNA reads TGTGCCAGCAGCTTACCCCCTAGCGGGATGATCAGCTCCTACAATGAGCAGTTCTTC. Protein: CASSLPPSGMISSYNEQFF. The chain recombines TRBV11-2 with TRBJ2-1; 9 bases are shared with TRBD2. Losses at the gene ends were 2 bases for V and 0 bases for J; bases not matched to a gene: 11. Germline-derived CDR1 and CDR2 are SGHAT and FQNNGV. There are 19 residues in the CDR3.

This clone is a singleton in its sample. This sequence joins TRBV5-6 and TRBJ2-1, with 7 bases fitting TRBD2. V gave up 6 bases and J gave up 7 bases; unmatched junction bases: 10. The CDR3 is 14 residues long. CDR1 SGHDT and CDR2 YYEEEE come from the germline V gene. CDR3 nucleotide sequence: TGTGCCAGCATCCCGGGGTGGGGAGGGAATGAGCAGTTCTTC. Protein sequence: CASIPGWGGNEQFF.

The CDR3 sequence is CAWSSGSYEQYF. The DNA of the CDR3 is TGTGCCTGGAGCAGCGGGAGCTACGAGCAGTACTTC. V usage is TRBV30 and J usage is TRBJ2-7; the match to TRBD2 covers 8 bases. Germline V gives CDR1 GTSNPN, CDR2 SVGIG (reference sequence). J lost 3 bases, V lost 3 bases, and 1 base had no gene match. The CDR3 contains 12 residues. The full variable domain, in which reference TRBV30 and TRBJ2-7 provide the parts outside the CDR3, is SQTIHQWPATLVQPVGSPLSLECTVEGTSNPNLYWYRQAAGRGLQLLFYSVGIGQISSEVPQNLSASRPQDRQFILSSKKLLLSDSGFYLCAWSSGSYEQYFGPGTRLTVT.

This rearrangement joins TRBV2 to TRBJ1-3; D remains ambiguous. V dropped 4 bases and J dropped 0 bases, with 7 bases sitting between them. The CDR3 extends over 14 amino acids. Looked up from germline, CDR1 is SNHLY and CDR2 is FYNNEI. This CDR3 is CASSGSASGNTIYF. DNA of the CDR3: TGTGCCAGCAGTGGAAGCGCCTCTGGAAACACCATATATTTT. Combining the CDR3 with reference TRBV2 and TRBJ1-3 gives the whole variable domain EPEVTQTPSHQVTQMGQEVILRCVPISNHLYFYWYRQILGQKVEFLVSFYNNEISEKSEIFDDQFSVERPDGSNFTLKIRSTKLEDSAMYFCASSGSASGNTIYFGEGSWLTVV.

This chain connects TRBV11-3 to TRBJ2-1, with 7 positions matching TRBD1. CDR3 length: 15 residues. Germline CDR1 reads SGHNT; CDR2 reads YENEEA. V shed 3 bases and J 5 bases; nucleotides not matched to a gene: 7. CDR3 amino acids: CASSFEGAGNNEQFF. As DNA, the CDR3 is TGTGCCAGCAGCTTCGAGGGGGCAGGAAACAATGAGCAGTTCTTC. Full variable domain (outside the CDR3, taken from reference TRBV11-3 and TRBJ2-1): EAGVVQSPRYKIIEKKQPVAFWCNPISGHNTLYWYLQNLGQGPELLIRYENEEAVDDSQLPKDRFSAERLKGVDSTLKIQPAELGDSAVYLCASSFEGAGNNEQFFGPGTRLTVL.

This chain connects TRBV7-2 to TRBJ2-7, with 11 bases aligning to TRBD2. Germline trimming cut 2 bases from V and 0 bases from J; bases unmatched to any gene: 3. Germline values: CDR1 SGHTA, CDR2 FQGNSA. This CDR3 spans 16 amino acids. This CDR3 reads CASSLSSGRASYEQYF. The CDR3 coding sequence is TGTGCCAGCAGCTTAAGTAGCGGGAGGGCCTCCTACGAGCAGTACTTC.

CDR3 sequence reads: CASSQGQAYEQYF. CDR3 in DNA: TGCGCCAGCAGCCAAGGACAGGCCTACGAGCAGTACTTC. The J gene is TRBJ2-7, the V gene TRBV5-1; TRBD1 aligns across 7 bases. CDR3 length: 13 residues. Unmatched junction bases numbered 3, after V lost 4 bases and J lost 2 bases. CDR1 SGHRS and CDR2 YFSETQ come from the germline V gene.

This clone was found once. The gene calls are TRBV24-1 and TRBJ2-5, with 11 nucleotides matching TRBD2. Trimming took 5 bases from V and 5 from J; bases not matched to a gene: 9. There are 16 residues in the CDR3. Germline values: CDR1 KGHDR, CDR2 SFDVKD. DNA of the CDR3: TGTGCCACCAGTGGAGTACTAGCGGGAGCTAGGGAGACCCAGTACTTC. Encoded protein: CATSGVLAGARETQYF.

This clone was seen only once. This rearrangement joins TRBV5-5 to TRBJ1-5; 11 nucleotides agree with TRBD1. The junction had 11 bases not matched to a gene; V was cut back by 7 bases and J by 2 bases. The CDR3 contains 17 residues. The germline CDR1 and CDR2 sequences are SGHKS and YYEKEE (reference sequence). CDR3: CASCRDRGFTGNQPQHF. CDR3 in DNA: TGTGCCAGCTGCCGGGACAGGGGGTTTACGGGCAATCAGCCCCAGCATTTT. Full variable domain (rest looked up from reference TRBV5-5 and TRBJ1-5): DAGVTQSPTHLIKTRGQQVTLRCSPISGHKSVSWYQQVLGQGPQFIFQYYEKEERGRGNFPDRFSARQFPNYSSELNVNALLLGDSALYLCASCRDRGFTGNQPQHFGDGTRLSIL.